The 3 T cell receptor beta chains given below trace back to one sample, sequenced in a study of blood T cell repertoires in COVID-19. This table comes from immunoSEQ multiplex PCR, and its TCRdb copy is limited to in-frame clones, with some not included. The table records more than 100,000 clones, around 84% of them present only once. The specimen sequenced was PBMCs or T cells enriched from blood (not recorded which). These receptors were obtained from a man in his forties or fifties with acute COVID-19.

The genes are TRBV15 and TRBJ1-4; TRBD1 matches at 8 bases. The CDR3 length is 15 residues. The V segment lost 3 bases and the J segment 3 bases; nucleotides outside the gene matches: 3. Germline CDR1 is LNHNV and CDR2 is YYDKDF (reference sequence). CDR3: CATSRDRASNEKLFF. Written as DNA, the CDR3 is TGTGCCACCAGCAGGGACAGGGCCTCTAATGAAAAACTGTTTTTT.

The V and J genes are TRBV6-5 and TRBJ1-2; D not resolved. Germline V CDR1 and CDR2: MNHEY, SVGAGI. This CDR3 comprises 14 residues. V was clipped by 6 bases and J by 8 bases, with 19 bases between them. CDR3 coding DNA: TGTGCCAGCAGCCGAACCCTACCTAGTCTGGGCTACACCTTC. Encoded protein: CASSRTLPSLGYTF.

V is TRBV20-1 and J is TRBJ1-1; D call uncertain. CDR1 is DFQATT and CDR2 is SNEGSKA in the germline V gene (reference sequence). Trimming took 3 bases from V and 0 from J, leaving 8 bases between them. The CDR3 covers 13 residues. CDR3 sequence reads: CSASGTMNTEAFF. CDR3 DNA: TGCAGTGCTAGTGGCACTATGAACACTGAAGCTTTCTTT.